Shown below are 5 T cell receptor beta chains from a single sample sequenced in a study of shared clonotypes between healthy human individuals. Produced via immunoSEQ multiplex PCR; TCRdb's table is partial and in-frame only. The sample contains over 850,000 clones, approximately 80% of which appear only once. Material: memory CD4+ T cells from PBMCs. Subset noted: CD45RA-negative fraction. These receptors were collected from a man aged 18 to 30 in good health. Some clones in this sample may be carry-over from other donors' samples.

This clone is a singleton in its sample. CDR3 loop: CASSFSRGSAYEQYF. CDR3 bases: TGTGCCAGCAGCTTCTCACGGGGGTCAGCCTACGAGCAGTACTTC. The chain uses TRBV5-8 and TRBJ2-7; D perhaps matches TRBD2 (6 bases). CDR1 and CDR2 from the germline V gene are SGHTS and YDEGEE. CDR3 length: 15 amino acids. Between the trimmed V and J ends, which lost 2 bases and 2 bases, there was a span of 14 bases.

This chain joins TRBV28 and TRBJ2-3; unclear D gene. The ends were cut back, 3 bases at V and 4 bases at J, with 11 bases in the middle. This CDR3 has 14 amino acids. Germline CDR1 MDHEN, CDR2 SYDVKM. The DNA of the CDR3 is TGTGCCAGCAGTTTTGGTGGCGGTGCAGATACGCAGTATTTT. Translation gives CASSFGGGADTQYF. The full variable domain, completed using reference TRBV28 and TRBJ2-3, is DVKVTQSSRYLVKRTGEKVFLECVQDMDHENMFWYRQDPGLGLRLIYFSYDVKMKEKGDIPEGYSVSREKKERFSLILESASTNQTSMYLCASSFGGGADTQYFGPGTRLTVL.

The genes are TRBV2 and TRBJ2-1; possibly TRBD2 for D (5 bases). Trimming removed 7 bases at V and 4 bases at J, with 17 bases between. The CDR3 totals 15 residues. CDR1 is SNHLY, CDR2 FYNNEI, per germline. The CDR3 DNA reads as TGTGCCAGCACCGCGGGTGCTACTGCTTACAATGAGCAGTTCTTC. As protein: CASTAGATAYNEQFF. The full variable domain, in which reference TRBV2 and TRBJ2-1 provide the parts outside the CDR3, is EPEVTQTPSHQVTQMGQEVILRCVPISNHLYFYWYRQILGQKVEFLVSFYNNEISEKSEIFDDQFSVERPDGSNFTLKIRSTKLEDSAMYFCASTAGATAYNEQFFGPGTRLTVL.

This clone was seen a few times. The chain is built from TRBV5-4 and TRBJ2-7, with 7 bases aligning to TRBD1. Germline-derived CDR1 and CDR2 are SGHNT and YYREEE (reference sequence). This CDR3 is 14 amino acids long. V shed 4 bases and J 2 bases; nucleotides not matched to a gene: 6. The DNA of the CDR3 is TGTGCCAGCAGCGGACGACAGGGAACCTACGAGCAGTACTTC. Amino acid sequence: CASSGRQGTYEQYF.

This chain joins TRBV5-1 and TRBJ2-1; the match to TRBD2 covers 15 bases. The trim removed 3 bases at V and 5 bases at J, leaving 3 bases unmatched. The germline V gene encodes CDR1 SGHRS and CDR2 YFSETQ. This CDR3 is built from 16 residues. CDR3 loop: CASSSGLAGGHNEQFF. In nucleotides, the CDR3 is TGCGCCAGCAGCTCCGGACTAGCGGGAGGGCACAATGAGCAGTTCTTC. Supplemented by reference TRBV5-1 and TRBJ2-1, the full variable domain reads KAGVTQTPRYLIKTRGQQVTLSCSPISGHRSVSWYQQTPGQGLQFLFEYFSETQRNKGNFPGRFSGRQFSNSRSEMNVSTLELGDSALYLCASSSGLAGGHNEQFFGPGTRLTVL.